This T cell receptor beta chain comes out of a study of blood T cell repertoires in COVID-19. Background on the study: Italy, Spain and the United States were the sources of the convalescent and acute COVID-19 samples.

CDR3 length: 15 residues. Germline V gene sequence: CDR1 SGHTA, CDR2 FQGNSA. V lost 5 bases and J 0 bases, leaving 8 bases between the germline ends. TCRdb keeps only in-frame clones here, not all; method: immunoSEQ multiplex PCR. In the table there are some 75,000 clones, 75% to 90% of which are singletons. The sample taken for sequencing was peripheral blood. This clonotype was sampled from a man in his forties or fifties with COVID-19, enrolled during active disease. J is TRBJ2-6 and V is TRBV7-2; D is uncertain. CDR3 DNA sequence: TGTGCCAGCAGCCCTGGTAGCTCTGGGGCCAACGTCCTGACTTTC. Translation gives CASSPGSSGANVLTF.